This T cell receptor (beta chain) was observed in a study of read filtering for tumor transcriptome and immune sequencing. Notes on the study in general: The CD138-negative fraction was mixed bone marrow immune cells, not pure T cells.

Germline V gene data show CDR1 as SGHNT and CDR2 as YENEEA. The CDR3 length is 15 residues. V lost 6 bases and J lost 5; bases outside the gene matches: 12. A note on this clonotype: Its antigen is unidentified.

From roughly 400 ng of RNA, a library with molecular barcoded alpha/delta and beta/gamma adaptors was made. TCRdb re-called the reads through MiXCR, storing one row per CDR3 protein. The profile covers around 130,000 distinct CDR3 sequences, with less than 15% appearing a single time and roughly 7.6% taken by the ten largest. Material: a population of CD138-negative cells sorted from bone marrow. This receptor was taken from a donor at least 40 years old with multiple myeloma. The chain uses TRBV11-3 and TRBJ2-7, with 8 bases fitting TRBD2. In nucleotides, the CDR3 is TGTGCCAGCAGTCGTCTGAGCGGGAGTCTCAACGAGCAGTACTTC. This gives the protein CASSRLSGSLNEQYF.